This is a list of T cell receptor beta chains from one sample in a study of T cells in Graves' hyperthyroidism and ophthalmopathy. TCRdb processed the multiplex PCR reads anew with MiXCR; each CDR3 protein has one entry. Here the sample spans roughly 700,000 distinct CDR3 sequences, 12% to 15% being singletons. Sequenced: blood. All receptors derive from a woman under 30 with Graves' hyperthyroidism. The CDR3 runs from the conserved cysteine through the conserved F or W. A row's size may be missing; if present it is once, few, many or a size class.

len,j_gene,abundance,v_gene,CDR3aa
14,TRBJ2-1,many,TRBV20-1,CSARPLAGDTEQFF
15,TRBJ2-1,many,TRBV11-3,CASSWRQGVGNEQFF
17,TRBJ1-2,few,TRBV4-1,CASSQVIEIQGTDGYTF
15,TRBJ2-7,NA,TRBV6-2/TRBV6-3,CAIGAADSLTDEQYF
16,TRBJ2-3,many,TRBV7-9,CASSLAWVQGTDTQYF
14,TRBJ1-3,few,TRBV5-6,CASTPGRTGNTIYF
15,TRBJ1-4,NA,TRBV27,CASSVAPIPNEKLFF
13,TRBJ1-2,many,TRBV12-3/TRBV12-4,CASSMAGDDGYTF
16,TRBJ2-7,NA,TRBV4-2,CASSQAVGSGGAGQYF
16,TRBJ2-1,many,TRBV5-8,CASSRGTSADYNEQFF
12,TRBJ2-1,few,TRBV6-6,CASSYSIGAQFF
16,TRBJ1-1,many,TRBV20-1,CSARDGPPTVNTEAFF
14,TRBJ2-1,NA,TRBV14,CASSQVGTKDEQFF
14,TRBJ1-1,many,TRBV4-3,CASSQGRAGTEAFF
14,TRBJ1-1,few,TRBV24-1,CATSEWTRLGGAFF
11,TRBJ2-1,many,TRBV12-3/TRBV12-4,CASSSSNEQFF
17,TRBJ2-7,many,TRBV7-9,CASSSGLAAYLTYEQYF
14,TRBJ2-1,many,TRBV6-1,CASSPGSARNEQFF
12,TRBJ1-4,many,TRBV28,CASSPPYEKLFF
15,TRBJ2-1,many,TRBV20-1,CSAPYLAKAHNEQFF
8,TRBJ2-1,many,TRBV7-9,CASSEQFF
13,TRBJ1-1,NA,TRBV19,CATRQGLNTEAFF
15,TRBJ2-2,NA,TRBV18,CTSSPLAGDTGELFF
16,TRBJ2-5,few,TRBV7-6,CASSLQTPGNQETQYF
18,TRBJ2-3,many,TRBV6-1,CASSYLLRRRSGTDTQYF
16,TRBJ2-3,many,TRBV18,CASSPWTSPSTDTQYF
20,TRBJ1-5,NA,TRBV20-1,CSARDPSRPGLFDSNQPQHF
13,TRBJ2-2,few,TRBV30,CAWKRRRAGELFF
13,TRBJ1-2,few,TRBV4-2,CASSQTQGGGYTF
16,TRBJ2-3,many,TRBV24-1,CATSDAGTGITDTQYF
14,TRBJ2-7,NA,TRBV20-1,CSAILAESSYEQYF
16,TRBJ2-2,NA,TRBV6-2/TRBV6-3,CASTQRGQGLAGELFF
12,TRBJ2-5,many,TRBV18,CASSPYGETQYF
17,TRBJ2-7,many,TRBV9,CASGTGLAGESVHEQYF
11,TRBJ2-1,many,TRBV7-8,CASSLVSEQFF
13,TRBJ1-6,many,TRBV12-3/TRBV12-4,CASSFTDVSPLHF
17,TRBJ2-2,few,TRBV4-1,CASSQGWLAGGTGELFF
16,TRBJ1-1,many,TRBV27,CASSPRTGLGDTEAFF
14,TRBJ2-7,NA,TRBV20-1,CSARVARTVYEQYF
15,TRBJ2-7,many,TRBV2,CASSATDPTSYEQYF
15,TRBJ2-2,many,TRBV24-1,CATSDFTAGGRELFF
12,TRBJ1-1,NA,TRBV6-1,CASLDTVTEAFF
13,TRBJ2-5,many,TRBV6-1,CASSSSFQETQYF
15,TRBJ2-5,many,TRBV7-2,CASIRSGSGQETQYF